This TCR beta chain is from a study of blood T cell repertoires in COVID-19. The data were produced by immunoSEQ multiplex PCR, yet TCRdb's version contains in-frame clones alone and is incomplete. The table records about 230,000 clones, nearly 90% of them present only once. Trimming left V 1 base short and J 3 bases short, with 11 bases between. The CDR3 length is 14 residues. Germline V gene data show CDR1 as SGHKS and CDR2 as YYEKEE (reference sequence). The TCR sequence derives from a man aged 25-45 years who had recovered from COVID-19. The chain carries TRBV5-5 and TRBJ2-7; D might be TRBD2 (6 bases). The sequenced sample consisted of PBMCs or T cells enriched from blood (not recorded which). CDR3 DNA sequence: TGTGCCAGCAGCTTGTTGGGAGGCTTCTACGAGCAGTACTTC. Amino acids: CASSLLGGFYEQYF.